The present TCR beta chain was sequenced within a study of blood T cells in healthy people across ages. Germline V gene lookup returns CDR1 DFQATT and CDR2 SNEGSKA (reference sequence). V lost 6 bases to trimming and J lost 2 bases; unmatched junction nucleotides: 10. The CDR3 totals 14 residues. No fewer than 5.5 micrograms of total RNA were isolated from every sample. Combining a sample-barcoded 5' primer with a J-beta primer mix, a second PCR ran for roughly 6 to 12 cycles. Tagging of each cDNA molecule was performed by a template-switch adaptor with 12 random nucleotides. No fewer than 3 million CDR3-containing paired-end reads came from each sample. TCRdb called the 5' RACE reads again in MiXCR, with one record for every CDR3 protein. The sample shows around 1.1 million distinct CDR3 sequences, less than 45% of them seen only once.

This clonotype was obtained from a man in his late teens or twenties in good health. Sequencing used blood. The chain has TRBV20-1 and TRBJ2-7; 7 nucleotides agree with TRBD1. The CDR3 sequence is CSATISGTAYEQYF. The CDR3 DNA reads TGCAGTGCCACAATATCCGGGACAGCCTACGAGCAGTACTTC.